Below are 4 T cell receptor beta chains sequenced from a single sample in a study of Tregs in tolerant kidney transplant recipients (dated by TCRdb to about 2019). Libraries were constructed by the immunoSEQ multiplex PCR assay. TCRdb mirrors the immuneACCESS table, restricted to in-frame sequences. Some clones are absent from its copies; in checked studies, under half trace to an unresolved V gene, and the reason for the others is unknown. Recorded for this sample are hundreds of thousands of clones; about four fifths of them occurred a single time. The ten largest make up 0.64% of the sample. Sequenced input: CD4+ T cells from blood. The source is a human donor in good health.

The rearrangement joins TRBV5-1 to TRBJ2-6; D not resolved. Trimming left V 1 base short and J 0 bases short, with 8 bases between. CDR3 length: 16 residues. The germline V gene encodes CDR1 SGHRS and CDR2 YFSETQ. CDR3 sequence reads: CASSLWRSSGANVLTF. CDR3 nucleotides: TGCGCCAGCAGCTTGTGGCGGTCCTCTGGGGCCAACGTCCTGACTTTC.

V is TRBV7-8 and J is TRBJ2-7, with TRBD2 identical over 8 bases. V lost 5 bases and J lost 2; bases outside the gene matches: 11. The CDR3 runs to 16 residues. Germline assignment: CDR1 SGHVS and CDR2 FQNEAQ. The CDR3 nucleotides are TGTGCCAGCAGCCCGTCGGGGGGGGCTGAGGCCTACGAGCAGTACTTC. This sequence encodes CASSPSGGAEAYEQYF.

This sequence joins TRBV30 and TRBJ2-3; D perhaps matches TRBD2 (6 bases). V lost 0 bases, J lost 0 bases, and 10 bases lay in between. CDR3 length: 15 residues. The germline CDR1 and CDR2 sequences are GTSNPN and SVGIG (reference sequence). The CDR3 is CAWSVGAGSTDTQYF. The CDR3 bases are TGTGCCTGGAGTGTGGGAGCGGGTAGCACAGATACGCAGTATTTT.

This chain links TRBV7-3 with TRBJ2-5, with 7 positions matching TRBD2. The V gene's germline CDR1 is SGHTA and CDR2 FQGTGA. CDR3 size: 14 residues. Trimming at V came to 6 bases and at J to 4 bases, leaving 8 bases not matched to a gene. CDR3 protein: CASRSSGGVETQYF. CDR3 nucleotides: TGTGCCAGCAGATCTAGCGGAGGTGTAGAGACCCAGTACTTC.